The 19 T cell receptor beta chains listed next were all sequenced from one sample in a study of tumor and adjacent non-tumor tissue in lung cancer. A modified ARM-PCR protocol with three rounds of nested PCR amplified TCRbeta. From the multiplex PCR reads, TCRdb called clonotypes with MiXCR, one entry per CDR3 protein. The sample includes some 120,000 distinct CDR3 sequences, 66% seen only once; the top ten take around 13%. No cell sorting was done before RNA was extracted from the tissue. The sequenced material came from lung tumor tissue. The receptor set was obtained from a man aged 30-40 years with non-small cell lung cancer.

On this clonotype itself: An end of the junction differs from the germline gene, which may be a read error. The chain recombines TRBV10-3 with TRBJ2-2; D is possibly TRBD2 (5 bases). The CDR3 runs to 14 residues. CDR1 ENHRY and CDR2 SYGVKD come from the germline V gene. The CDR3 loop is CAIGEAGNTGEMFF. CDR3 sequence (DNA): TGTGCCATCGGTGAGGCTGGAAACACCGGGGAGATGTTTTTT.

The table lists this clonotype with a few counts. This chain joins TRBV4-1 and TRBJ2-7; D ambiguous. The germline gives CDR1 MGHRA, CDR2 YSYEKL. Trimming left V 1 base short and J 5 bases short, with 15 bases between. The CDR3 covers 15 residues. CDR3 nucleotides: TGCGCCAGCAGCCAAGGGCTCGGGCTTCCCGACGAGCAGTACTTC. This sequence encodes CASSQGLGLPDEQYF.

Turning to this clonotype: This clone may be a read error of a much larger clone one base away. The V gene is TRBV5-4, the J gene TRBJ2-5; TRBD2 might be the D (6 bases). This CDR3 spans 14 amino acids. Per the germline V gene, CDR1 is SGHNT and CDR2 is YYREEE (reference sequence). The CDR3 DNA follows: TGTGCCAGCAGCTTAGGAGGGGACCAAGAGACCCAGAACTTC. Its translation: CASSLGGDQETQNF. Using reference TRBV5-4 and TRBJ2-5 for the parts outside the CDR3, the full variable domain is ETGVTQSPTHLIKTRGQQVTLRCSSQSGHNTVSWYQQALGQGPQFIFQYYREEENGRGNFPPRFSGLQFPNYSSELNVNALELDDSALYLCASSLGGDQETQNFGPGTRLLVL.

As for this clonotype: The CDR3 does not end in the conserved phenylalanine or tryptophan, so this is likely a read error. V is TRBV20-1 and J is TRBJ1-5, with D unresolved. Germline V gene sequence: CDR1 DFQATT, CDR2 SNEGSKA (reference sequence). The length of the CDR3 is 13 residues. The CDR3: CRARGYLNQPQHS. The CDR3 DNA follows: TGCAGAGCTAGAGGATACCTCAATCAGCCCCAGCATTCT.

With respect to this clonotype: This may come from a read error, since a much larger clone is one base off. The chain couples TRBV4-3 to TRBJ2-7; possible D gene TRBD2, 5 bases. The CDR3 loop spans 15 amino acids. Germline CDR1 LGHNA, CDR2 YSLEER. Between the trimmed V and J ends, which lost 4 bases and 7 bases, there was a span of 20 bases. The CDR3 region has the DNA TGCGCCAGCAGCCCAAGCGGTGGCCAGGCCGGAGAGCAGTACTTC. It codes for CASSPSGGQAGEQYF.

Worth noting for this clonotype: This may stem from a read error, because a much larger clone lies one nucleotide away. The chain couples TRBV20-1 to TRBJ2-5; D uncertain. The germline V gene encodes CDR1 DFQATT and CDR2 SNEGSKA (reference sequence). Trimming removed 7 bases from V and 5 bases from J, with 11 bases in between. CDR3 length equals 11 residues. Here the CDR3 DNA reads TGCAGTGGTGCGCCGAATGAGACCCAGTACTTC. The encoded protein is CSGAPNETQYF.

The gene calls are TRBV12-3 or TRBV12-4 and TRBJ2-7; D gene uncertain. V lost 5 bases and J lost 7, with 15 bases in between. The CDR3 is made up of 13 amino acids. CDR3 protein: CASSHLTLEEQYF. CDR3 nucleotides: TGTGCCAGCAGTCACTTGACTCTTGAGGAGCAGTACTTC.

There are a few counts of this clonotype. This may arise from a read error, as a much more abundant clone is one base away. V usage is TRBV13 and J usage is TRBJ1-6, with a weak D call TRBD1 (5 bases). Between the trimmed V and J ends, which lost 4 bases and 9 bases, there was a span of 16 bases. This CDR3 contains 15 residues. Germline lookup yields CDR1 PRHDT and CDR2 FYEKMQ (reference sequence). This chain's CDR3 is CASSSRDFHGSPLHF. The CDR3 coding sequence is TGTGCCAGCAGCTCTCGGGACTTTCATGGTTCACCCCTCCACTTT.

Worth noting for this clonotype: At one of its ends the junction is not consistent with the germline gene, which may arise from a read error. The chain links TRBV20-1 to TRBJ2-7, with D maybe TRBD2 (5 bases). Germline lookup yields CDR1 DFQATT and CDR2 SNEGSKA (reference sequence). The CDR3 totals 15 residues. In DNA, the CDR3 is TGCAGTTCTAGAGACTCCCGGGGTCTCTCCTACGAGCAGTACTTC. Translating it yields CSSRDSRGLSYEQYF.

Points on this clonotype: The junction and the germline gene differ at one end; a read error may be behind it. The chain combines TRBV20-1 with TRBJ2-3, with D possibly matching TRBD2 (7 bases). The CDR3 spans 19 residues. Germline loops: CDR1 DFQATT, CDR2 SNEGSKA (reference sequence). In DNA form, the CDR3 reads TGCAATGCTAGACCCACCAGACCCCTCCTAGTGGGGGGGGCGGATACGCAGTATTTT. Its translation: CNARPTRPLLVGGADTQYF.

Of note for this clonotype: A clone one base away is much larger, so this may be a read error. This chain links TRBV4-1 with TRBJ2-5, with 7 bases that match TRBD1. Germline V gene data show CDR1 as MGHRA and CDR2 as YSYEKL. The length of the CDR3 is 18 residues. After removal of 0 bases from V and 5 bases from J, the junction contained 15 bases not matched to a gene. CDR3 bases: TGCGCCAGCAGCCAAGATGGGCTAGTGGGGACAGCTGGGGAGACCCAGTACTTC. Its translation: CASSQDGLVGTAGETQYF.

This clonotype is categorized as medium-sized. The rearrangement uses TRBV5-1 and TRBJ2-6; D is undetermined. This CDR3 is built from 14 residues. The V gene lost 0 bases and the J gene lost 0 bases, with 1 base spanning the gap. Germline CDR1 is SGHRS and CDR2 is YFSETQ. The CDR3 nucleotides are TGCGCCAGCAGCTTGGGCTCTGGGGCCAACGTCCTGACTTTC. It specifies CASSLGSGANVLTF.

This clonotype was observed a single time. The CDR3 does not end in the conserved phenylalanine or tryptophan, so this is likely a read error. V and J are TRBV11-2 and TRBJ2-7, with D perhaps TRBD1 or TRBD2 (5 bases each). CDR1 is SGHAT and CDR2 is FQNNGV in the germline V gene. The CDR3 spans 14 residues. This CDR3 reads CANSLSGQAYEQYS. DNA for the CDR3: TGTGCCAACAGCTTATCGGGGCAAGCCTACGAGCAGTACTCC.

About this clonotype itself: Its ends do not fully match the called genes, so a read error is possible. V gene TRBV6-5 combines with J gene TRBJ2-1; 8 nucleotides agree with TRBD2. Germline-derived CDR1 and CDR2 are MNHEY and SVGAGI. CDR3 length: 13 amino acids. The CDR3: CVSWLSGSNEQFF. CDR3 nucleotide sequence: TGTGTCAGCTGGTTAAGCGGGAGTAATGAGCAGTTCTTC.

Points on this clonotype: At one end the junction does not follow the germline gene, possibly because of a read error. The genes are TRBV20-1 and TRBJ2-5; possible D gene TRBD1, 6 bases. The germline V gene has CDR1 DFQATT and CDR2 SNEGSKA (reference sequence). CDR3 length equals 15 residues. CDR3 protein: CSPQEDSRLQETQYF. The CDR3 DNA is TGCAGTCCTCAAGAGGACAGCAGGTTGCAAGAGACACAGTACTTC.

The chain carries TRBV20-1 and TRBJ2-7; D gene ambiguous. The CDR3 spans 11 residues. Germline V CDR1 and CDR2: DFQATT, SNEGSKA (reference sequence). V shed 4 bases and J shed 1 base, with 5 bases lying between them. The CDR3 region is CSATWSYEQYF. CDR3 nucleotides: TGCAGTGCTACCTGGTCCTACGAGCAGTACTTC.

The rearrangement links TRBV12-3 or TRBV12-4 to TRBJ1-1; 9 positions agree with TRBD1. This CDR3 is 14 amino acids long. The junction had 10 bases not matched to a gene; V was cut back by 5 bases and J by 9 bases. CDR3 residues: CASSRDRARTKAFF. As DNA, the CDR3 is TGTGCCAGCAGTCGGGACAGGGCAAGGACTAAAGCTTTCTTT.

As to this clonotype: Being one base from a much bigger clone, this may be a read error. The rearrangement uses TRBV6-6 and TRBJ2-7, with a possible D match to TRBD2 (5 bases). The CDR3 length is 15 residues. CDR1 MNHNY and CDR2 SVGAGI come from the germline V gene (reference sequence). Trimming took 2 bases from V and 6 from J, leaving 17 bases between them. The CDR3 loop is CASSYPTQGRREQYF. DNA for the CDR3: TGTGCCAGCAGTTACCCGACCCAAGGGAGACGCGAGCAGTACTTC.

Note on this clonotype: An end of the junction differs from the germline gene, which may be a read error. The J gene is TRBJ2-2, the V gene TRBV12-3 or TRBV12-4, with 10 nucleotides matching TRBD1. The CDR3 has 16 residues. CDR3 nucleotides: TGTGCCAGCAGTACCAGGACAGGGGGTGGTACCGTGGAGCTGTTTTTT. This gives the protein CASSTRTGGGTVELFF.